These 17 T cell receptor beta chains originate from one sample sequenced in a study of T cells in Graves' hyperthyroidism and ophthalmopathy. What was amplified from RNA transcripts were TCR beta CDR3 regions. The HTBI primer set served for first-round RT-PCR of the TCR CDR3. TCRdb analysed the multiplex PCR reads with MiXCR anew, one entry per CDR3 protein. The sample comprises 300,000 or so distinct CDR3 sequences, 21% of which are singletons, and 50% rests with the top ten. The sample taken for sequencing was blood. The receptors originated from a woman aged 45-65 years with Graves' hyperthyroidism.

This clonotype was picked up many times. The chain uses TRBV5-1 and TRBJ2-1; 9 nucleotides line up with TRBD2. V lost 7 bases to trimming and J lost 2 bases; unmatched junction nucleotides: 13. The CDR3 covers 17 residues. Germline V gene lookup returns CDR1 SGHRS and CDR2 YFSETQ. Written as DNA, the CDR3 is TGCGCCAGCGGAGTCCTCTCTAGCGGGAAAGCCTACAATGAGCAGTTCTTC. Translated: CASGVLSSGKAYNEQFF. Variable domain in full (rest from reference TRBV5-1 and TRBJ2-1): KAGVTQTPRYLIKTRGQQVTLSCSPISGHRSVSWYQQTPGQGLQFLFEYFSETQRNKGNFPGRFSGRQFSNSRSEMNVSTLELGDSALYLCASGVLSSGKAYNEQFFGPGTRLTVL.

V gene TRBV2 combines with J gene TRBJ1-2, with 10 bases that match TRBD1. This CDR3 contains 15 residues. CDR1 is SNHLY and CDR2 is FYNNEI in the germline V gene. V shed 7 bases and J 6 bases; nucleotides not matched to a gene: 11. CDR3: CASITPRQGADGYTF. The CDR3 DNA is TGTGCCAGCATCACACCCCGACAGGGGGCGGATGGCTACACCTTC.

This clonotype has only one observation. The gene calls are TRBV19 and TRBJ2-7, with 9 bases lining up with TRBD1. The CDR3 has 15 residues. CDR1 is LNHDA, CDR2 SQIVND, per germline (reference sequence). V dropped 3 bases and J dropped 3; count of bases not matched to a gene: 6. In DNA, the CDR3 is TGTGCCAGTAGTATTCGGGACAGGGATTACTACGAGCAGTACTTC. Translating it yields CASSIRDRDYYEQYF.

This clonotype occurred many times. The genes are TRBV28 and TRBJ1-3; D is uncertain. V was shortened by 2 bases and J by 0 bases, with 17 bases between the two germline ends. The germline CDR1 and CDR2 sequences are MDHEN and SYDVKM. The length of the CDR3 is 18 residues. The CDR3 here is CASSLITPWLVSGNTIYF. The CDR3 DNA sequence: TGTGCCAGCAGTTTAATCACGCCTTGGCTCGTCTCTGGAAACACCATATATTTT. The full variable domain, with the rest looked up from reference TRBV28 and TRBJ1-3, is DVKVTQSSRYLVKRTGEKVFLECVQDMDHENMFWYRQDPGLGLRLIYFSYDVKMKEKGDIPEGYSVSREKKERFSLILESASTNQTSMYLCASSLITPWLVSGNTIYFGEGSWLTVV.

This clonotype was observed at least ten times. The rearrangement uses TRBV30 and TRBJ2-2; TRBD2 agrees at 11 bases. J was trimmed by 7 bases and V by 0 bases; bases with no gene match: 1. Looked up from germline, CDR1 is GTSNPN and CDR2 is SVGIG (reference sequence). This CDR3 spans 14 amino acids. CDR3 sequence: CAWSVLAGDGELFF. The CDR3 DNA reads as TGTGCCTGGAGTGTACTAGCGGGGGACGGGGAGCTGTTTTTT.

The chain combines TRBV19 with TRBJ1-2, with 12 bases that match TRBD1. V lost 3 bases, J lost 4 bases, and 9 bases stayed unmatched. Germline V gene lookup returns CDR1 LNHDA and CDR2 SQIVND (reference sequence). The CDR3 totals 17 residues. The chain's CDR3 is CASSISGQGAELYGYTF. CDR3 in DNA: TGTGCCAGTAGTATTTCGGGACAGGGGGCAGAACTCTATGGCTACACCTTC.

The rearrangement uses TRBV2 and TRBJ1-5; a possible D gene is TRBD1 (5 bases). Germline CDR1 is SNHLY and CDR2 is FYNNEI. V lost 6 bases to trimming and J lost 2 bases, with 14 bases between them. The CDR3 is made up of 15 amino acids. Here the CDR3 reads CASSRDRNRNQPQHF. In DNA form, the CDR3 reads TGTGCCAGCAGCAGAGACAGAAACCGCAATCAGCCCCAGCATTTT.

The J gene is TRBJ1-1, the V gene TRBV7-3; no clear D gene. CDR3 length: 15 residues. Germline V gene data show CDR1 as SGHTA and CDR2 as FQGTGA. V was clipped by 3 bases and J by 3 bases, with 14 bases between them. Here the CDR3 reads CASSFDGRRDTEAFF. The CDR3 region has the DNA TGTGCCAGCAGCTTTGACGGCAGGAGGGACACTGAAGCTTTCTTT.

With regard to this clonotype: A much larger clonotype is one base distant, so this may be a read error. The chain joins TRBV12-3 or TRBV12-4 to TRBJ2-5, with no clear D. Trimming cost V 3 bases and J 7 bases, with 9 bases left between them. The CDR3 spans 12 residues. The CDR3 spells CASSFGTGTQYF. The CDR3 nucleotides read TGTGCCAGCAGTTTCGGTACCGGGACCCAGTACTTC.

Ten or more counts support this clonotype. V and J are TRBV28 and TRBJ2-3, with D unresolved. V lost 5 bases and J 2 bases, leaving 11 bases between the germline ends. The CDR3 length is 14 residues. Germline V CDR1 and CDR2: MDHEN, SYDVKM. The CDR3 nucleotides are TGTGCCAGCAGTCCAGCATGGGTCACAGATACGCAGTATTTT. Protein sequence: CASSPAWVTDTQYF.

This clonotype was picked up many times. The chain carries TRBV28 and TRBJ2-7; 10 bases agree with TRBD2. This CDR3 has 15 residues. The trim removed 2 bases at V and 4 bases at J, leaving 5 bases unmatched. CDR1 and CDR2 from the germline V gene are MDHEN and SYDVKM. The CDR3 DNA reads as TGTGCCAGCAGTTTAGGTGCTAGCGGGAGTTACGAGCAGTACTTC. It codes for CASSLGASGSYEQYF.

This sequence joins TRBV20-1 and TRBJ2-3, with a tentative D call TRBD2 (6 bases). Per germline, CDR1 DFQATT and CDR2 SNEGSKA (reference sequence). CDR3 length: 16 residues. V was shortened by 4 bases and J by 0 bases, with 17 bases between the two germline ends. The CDR3 nucleotides are TGCAGTGCTATAGCTAGCGCGATCGCAAGCACAGATACGCAGTATTTT. Encoded protein: CSAIASAIASTDTQYF.

This clonotype showed up many times. The rearrangement links TRBV20-1 to TRBJ2-2; 8 bases line up with TRBD2. The germline CDR1 and CDR2 sequences are DFQATT and SNEGSKA (reference sequence). The CDR3 totals 17 residues. V shed 6 bases and J 0 bases; nucleotides not matched to a gene: 12. Here the CDR3 DNA reads TGCAGTGCCAAGAGCAGTAGCGGGACCTCGAACACCGGGGAGCTGTTTTTT. Encoded protein: CSAKSSSGTSNTGELFF.

This clonotype was observed a handful of times. The rearrangement joins TRBV6-1 to TRBJ1-4; no reliable D call. Trimming stripped 8 bases from V and 5 bases from J, with 12 bases between. The CDR3 is 13 amino acids. Germline CDR1 MNHNS, CDR2 SASEGT. CDR3 sequence reads: CASYRRENEKLFF. The CDR3 DNA sequence: TGTGCCAGCTACCGTAGAGAGAATGAAAAACTGTTTTTT.

This clonotype was seen many times. The chain uses TRBV14 and TRBJ1-2; D possibly corresponds to TRBD1 (5 bases). CDR1 and CDR2 (germline): SGHDN, FVKESK. Trimming pared 4 bases from V and 0 bases from J, leaving 9 bases between. The CDR3 runs 14 residues. The CDR3: CASSLTGANYGYTF. The DNA of the CDR3 is TGTGCCAGCAGCCTTACAGGAGCTAACTATGGCTACACCTTC.

V gene TRBV5-5 combines with J gene TRBJ1-2; TRBD1 aligns across 9 bases. The germline gives CDR1 SGHKS, CDR2 YYEKEE (reference sequence). J gave up 8 bases and V 5 bases, and 19 bases lay outside the gene matches. This CDR3 is built from 17 residues. CDR3 residues: CASSRAGTGNRLSGYTF. The CDR3 coding sequence is TGTGCCAGCAGTCGTGCCGGGACAGGGAATAGATTGTCCGGCTACACCTTC.

This clonotype showed up many times. The J gene is TRBJ2-5, the V gene TRBV7-9; 13 nucleotides agree with TRBD2. This CDR3 region has 18 residues. Per germline, CDR1 SEHNR and CDR2 FQNEAQ (reference sequence). Trimming took 5 bases from V and 2 from J; bases not matched to a gene: 11. CDR3 residues: CASSTGTSGAWGQETQYF. The DNA for the CDR3 is TGTGCCAGCAGCACCGGGACTAGCGGGGCTTGGGGACAAGAGACCCAGTACTTC.